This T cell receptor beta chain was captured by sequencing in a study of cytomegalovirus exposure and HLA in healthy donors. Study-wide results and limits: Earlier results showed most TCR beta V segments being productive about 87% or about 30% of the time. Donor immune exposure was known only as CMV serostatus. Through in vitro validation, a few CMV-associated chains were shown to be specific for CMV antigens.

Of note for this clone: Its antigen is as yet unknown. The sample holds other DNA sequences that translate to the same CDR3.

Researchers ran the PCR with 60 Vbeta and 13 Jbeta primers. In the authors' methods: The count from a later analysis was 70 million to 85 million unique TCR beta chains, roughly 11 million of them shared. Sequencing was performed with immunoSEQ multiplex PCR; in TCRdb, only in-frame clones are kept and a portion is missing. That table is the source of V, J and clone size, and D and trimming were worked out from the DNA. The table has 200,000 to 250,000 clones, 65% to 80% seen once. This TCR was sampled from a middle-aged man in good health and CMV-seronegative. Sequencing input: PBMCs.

The CDR3 region is CASRLTAGTEAFF. CDR3 sequence (DNA): TGTGCCAGCAGGTTGACCGCGGGGACTGAAGCTTTCTTT. The rearrangement joins TRBV28 to TRBJ1-1; D is ambiguous. The V end lost 6 bases, the J end lost 5 bases, and 13 bases lay between the germline ends. The CDR3 is made up of 13 amino acids. Germline CDR1 reads MDHEN; CDR2 reads SYDVKM.